One sample yielded the 14 T cell receptor beta chains listed below, sequenced in a study of T cell changes during pregnancy in multiple sclerosis. Clones were read by immunoSEQ multiplex PCR, and TCRdb kept only the in-frame ones, dropping some. The sample shows some 44,000 clones, nearly 90% of them seen only once. This specimen was CD4+ T cells from peripheral blood mononuclear cells, taken after pregnancy. These receptors originate from a female donor with multiple sclerosis, enrolled in a pregnancy study.

The V call is TRBV27, the J call TRBJ2-4, with D possibly being TRBD2 (6 bases). V was shortened by 8 bases and J by 0 bases, with 11 bases between the two germline ends. The CDR3 length is 14 residues. Germline lookup yields CDR1 MNHEY and CDR2 SMNVEV (reference sequence). The CDR3 sequence is CASGLGRAKNIQYF. CDR3 nucleotide sequence: TGTGCCAGCGGCCTCGGGAGAGCCAAAAACATTCAGTACTTC.

The genes are TRBV7-2 and TRBJ1-4, with no clear D. The germline V gene encodes CDR1 SGHTA and CDR2 FQGNSA. The CDR3 runs to 15 residues. Trimming removed 5 bases from V and 0 bases from J, with 10 bases in between. This CDR3 is CASSPVAATNEKLFF. The CDR3, as DNA: TGTGCCAGCAGCCCTGTGGCCGCAACTAATGAAAAACTGTTTTTT.

The chain carries TRBV9 and TRBJ1-4; D not resolved. V lost 1 base, J lost 8 bases, and 12 bases lay in between. In germline, CDR1 is SGDLS, CDR2 YYNGEE. The CDR3 length is 14 residues. The CDR3 bases are TGTGCCAGCAGCGTACGTCCTCGAGGGGAAAAACTGTTTTTT. Amino acids: CASSVRPRGEKLFF.

The J gene is TRBJ1-1, the V gene TRBV18; TRBD1 is a possible D gene (6 bases). Per germline, CDR1 KGHSH and CDR2 LQKENI. The CDR3 sequence is 13 residues long. Trimming removed 6 bases from V and 1 base from J, with 9 bases in between. The CDR3 is CASSGQRNTEAFF. The CDR3 DNA reads TGTGCCAGCTCCGGACAGAGGAACACTGAAGCTTTCTTT. Using reference TRBV18 and TRBJ1-1 for the parts outside the CDR3, the full variable domain is NAGVMQNPRHLVRRRGQEARLRCSPMKGHSHVYWYRQLPEEGLKFMVYLQKENIIDESGMPKERFSAEFPKEGPSILRIQQVVRGDSAAYFCASSGQRNTEAFFGQGTRLTVV.

This clone was detected only a few times. The V call is TRBV5-1, the J call TRBJ2-5, with D tentatively TRBD2 (6 bases). The CDR3 runs to 14 residues. V lost 0 bases, J lost 5 bases, and 11 bases lay in between. CDR1 and CDR2 from the germline V gene are SGHRS and YFSETQ. DNA for the CDR3: TGCGCCAGCAGCTTGGGGCAGGCGGGGGAGACCCAGTACTTC. It codes for CASSLGQAGETQYF.

Notes on this clone: Relative to the germline gene, one junction end is altered; a read error may explain this. J is TRBJ2-5 and V is TRBV7-7; no definite D call. The CDR3 runs to 13 residues. Germline values: CDR1 SSHAT, CDR2 FNYEAQ (reference sequence). CDR3 sequence reads: CASSQGTEETQYF. CDR3 DNA: TGTGCTAGCAGCCAAGGAACAGAAGAGACCCAGTACTTC.

The chain combines TRBV7-9 with TRBJ1-2; D may be TRBD1 (6 bases). Trimming left V 2 bases short and J 1 base short, with 14 bases between. CDR1 and CDR2 from the germline V gene are SEHNR and FQNEAQ (reference sequence). The CDR3 totals 16 residues. The CDR3 sequence: CASSLSTGSFNYGYTF. The CDR3 region has the DNA TGTGCCAGCAGCTTATCTACAGGGAGCTTTAACTATGGCTACACCTTC.

The chain joins TRBV14 to TRBJ1-2; D is unclear. The germline gives CDR1 SGHDN, CDR2 FVKESK. Trimming took off 5 bases at V and 4 bases at J, with 14 bases between the two ends. CDR3 length: 14 amino acids. DNA for the CDR3: TGTGCCAGCAGCGAAACCTGGCTCCCCTATGGCTACACCTTC. Translating it yields CASSETWLPYGYTF.

The chain combines TRBV27 with TRBJ2-7; TRBD2 is a possible D gene (7 bases). Germline CDR1 reads MNHEY; CDR2 reads SMNVEV (reference sequence). This CDR3 contains 14 residues. V was cut by 2 bases and J by 0 bases, with 8 bases left in between. In DNA form, the CDR3 reads TGTGCCAGCAGTTTAAGGGGGGGCTCCTACGAGCAGTACTTC. This encodes CASSLRGGSYEQYF.

The chain recombines TRBV6-5 with TRBJ2-7; 9 nucleotides agree with TRBD2. V was pared by 2 bases and J by 1 base, with 3 bases of the junction left unmatched. This CDR3 contains 15 residues. Per the germline V gene, CDR1 is MNHEY and CDR2 is SVGAGI. The CDR3 nucleotides read TGTGCCAGCAGTTACGTTGCGGGGGGGTCCTACGAGCAGTACTTC. Translation gives CASSYVAGGSYEQYF.

This clone appeared a single time. CDR3: CASSYAQGLTEAFF. CDR3 nucleotides: TGTGCCAGCAGTTACGCCCAGGGGTTGACTGAAGCTTTCTTT. This sequence joins TRBV6-5 and TRBJ1-1, with TRBD1 as a possible D gene (6 bases). Per the germline V gene, CDR1 is MNHEY and CDR2 is SVGAGI. With 2 bases removed from V and 5 bases from J, the gap between germline ends came to 12 bases. The CDR3 has 14 residues.

With regard to this clone: Additional DNA sequences in this sample encode the identical CDR3. The chain is built from TRBV29-1 and TRBJ1-1, with D possibly being TRBD1 (5 bases). V was pared by 4 bases and J by 0 bases, with 15 bases between. CDR1 is SQVTM and CDR2 is ANQGSEA in the germline V gene. The CDR3 loop spans 15 amino acids. The chain's CDR3 is CSVGAGWGMNTEAFF. The DNA for the CDR3 is TGCAGCGTTGGGGCAGGGTGGGGAATGAACACTGAAGCTTTCTTT.

The chain joins TRBV5-4 to TRBJ2-2; a possible D gene is TRBD2 (6 bases). V was trimmed by 4 bases and J by 5 bases, leaving 18 bases between them. Germline values: CDR1 SGHNT, CDR2 YYREEE (reference sequence). The length of the CDR3 is 16 residues. The CDR3 DNA follows: TGTGCCAGCAGCCCCGGCGGGGTTGGGGGAACCGGGGAGCTGTTTTTT. Translating it yields CASSPGGVGGTGELFF.

The chain has TRBV2 and TRBJ2-7, with D possibly being TRBD1 (6 bases). V was cut by 7 bases and J by 3 bases, with 16 bases left in between. Germline-derived CDR1 and CDR2 are SNHLY and FYNNEI. This CDR3 contains 14 residues. The CDR3 spells CASTSARGVYEQYF. As DNA, the CDR3 is TGTGCCAGCACATCCGCCAGGGGCGTCTACGAGCAGTACTTC.